This T cell receptor (beta chain) was documented in a study of regulatory T cells in long-lasting Graves disease. General observations from the study: Newly diagnosed Graves' patients had higher TCR diversity than persistent ones.

The time point is: newly diagnosed GD, antithyroid drugs for less than 3 months. The TCR library used RNA extracted from PBMCs. The TCR beta library used iRepertoire HTBI primers with Arm-PCR amplification of CDR3. MiXCR, applied by TCRdb to the multiplex PCR reads, yields one record per CDR3 protein. The sample gives around 480,000 distinct CDR3 sequences, approximately 16% of which show up once; around a quarter is in the top ten. The CDR3 consists of 13 residues. V was trimmed by 0 bases and J by 6 bases, leaving 9 bases between them. Germline V lookup: CDR1 DFQATT, CDR2 SNEGSKA (reference sequence). This clonotype was seen more than once but under ten times. The target antigen is unknown. A further study also used this sample, focusing on T cells in Graves' hyperthyroidism and ophthalmopathy.

This material consisted of peripheral blood mononuclear cells (PBMCs), taken at new diagnosis, from a patient treated with antithyroid drugs. The TCR sequence derives from a woman aged 40-60 years with Graves disease. This chain uses TRBV20-1 with TRBJ1-5; D unclear. CDR3 amino acids: CSARDIGSQPQHF. Here the CDR3 DNA reads TGCAGTGCTAGAGATATCGGGAGTCAGCCCCAGCATTTT.